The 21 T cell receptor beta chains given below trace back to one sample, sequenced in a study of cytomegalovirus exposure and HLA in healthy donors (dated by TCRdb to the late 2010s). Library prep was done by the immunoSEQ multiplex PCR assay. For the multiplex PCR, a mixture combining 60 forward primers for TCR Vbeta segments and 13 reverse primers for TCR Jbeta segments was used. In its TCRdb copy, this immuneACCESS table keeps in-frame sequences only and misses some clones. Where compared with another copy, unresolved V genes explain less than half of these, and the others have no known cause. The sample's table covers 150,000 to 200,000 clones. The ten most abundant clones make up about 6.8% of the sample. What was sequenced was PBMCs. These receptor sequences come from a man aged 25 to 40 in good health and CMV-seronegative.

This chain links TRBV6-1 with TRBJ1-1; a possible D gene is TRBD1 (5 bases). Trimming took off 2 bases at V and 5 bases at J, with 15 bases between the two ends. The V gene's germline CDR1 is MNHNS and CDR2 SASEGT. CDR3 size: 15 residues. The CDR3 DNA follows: TGTGCCAGCAGTGAATCACAGGTAATAAGAACTGAAGCTTTCTTT. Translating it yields CASSESQVIRTEAFF.

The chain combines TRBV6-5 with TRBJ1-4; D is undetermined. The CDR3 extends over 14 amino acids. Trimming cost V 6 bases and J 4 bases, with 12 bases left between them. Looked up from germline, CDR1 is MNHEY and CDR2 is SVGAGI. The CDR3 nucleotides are TGTGCCAGCAGACCGGTCCTACTTAATGAAAAACTGTTTTTT. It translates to CASRPVLLNEKLFF.

The CDR3 DNA reads as TGCGCCAGCAGCTCCCGGACAGGGGCGCCGGGGACTGAAGCTTTCTTT. It encodes CASSSRTGAPGTEAFF. The rearrangement joins TRBV5-1 to TRBJ1-1, with 9 bases matching TRBD1. The CDR3 extends over 16 amino acids. V lost 3 bases and J lost 5; bases outside the gene matches: 11. Germline V gives CDR1 SGHRS, CDR2 YFSETQ.

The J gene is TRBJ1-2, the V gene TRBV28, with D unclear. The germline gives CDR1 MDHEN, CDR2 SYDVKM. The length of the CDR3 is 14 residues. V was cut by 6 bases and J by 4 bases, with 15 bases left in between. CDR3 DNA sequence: TGTGCCAGCAGCGAGCCGGGGATCAGCTATGGCTACACCTTC. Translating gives CASSEPGISYGYTF.

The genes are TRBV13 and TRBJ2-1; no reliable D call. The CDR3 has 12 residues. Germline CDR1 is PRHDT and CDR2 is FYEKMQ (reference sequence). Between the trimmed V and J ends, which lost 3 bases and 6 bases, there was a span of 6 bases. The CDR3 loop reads CASSFSGNEQFF. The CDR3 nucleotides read TGTGCCAGCAGCTTCAGTGGCAATGAGCAGTTCTTC.

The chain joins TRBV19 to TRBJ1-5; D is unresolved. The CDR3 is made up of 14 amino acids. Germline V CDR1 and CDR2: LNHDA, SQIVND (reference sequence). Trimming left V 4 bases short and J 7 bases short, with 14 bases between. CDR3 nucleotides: TGTGCCAGTAGTACCCCGCGAGGAAGACAGCCCCAGCATTTT. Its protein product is CASSTPRGRQPQHF.

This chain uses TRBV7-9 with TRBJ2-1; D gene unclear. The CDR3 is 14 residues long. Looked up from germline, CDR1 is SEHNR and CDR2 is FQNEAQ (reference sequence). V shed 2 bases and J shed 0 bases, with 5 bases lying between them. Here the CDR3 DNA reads TGTGCCAGCAGCTTATCAGGCTCCTACAATGAGCAGTTCTTC. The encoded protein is CASSLSGSYNEQFF.

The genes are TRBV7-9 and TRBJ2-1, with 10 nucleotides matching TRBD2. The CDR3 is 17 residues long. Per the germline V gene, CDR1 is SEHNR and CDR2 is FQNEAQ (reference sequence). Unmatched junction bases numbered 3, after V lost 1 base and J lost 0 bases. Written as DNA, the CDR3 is TGTGCCAGCAGCTTAGGAGCGGGAGGGAGCTCCTACAATGAGCAGTTCTTC. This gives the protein CASSLGAGGSSYNEQFF.

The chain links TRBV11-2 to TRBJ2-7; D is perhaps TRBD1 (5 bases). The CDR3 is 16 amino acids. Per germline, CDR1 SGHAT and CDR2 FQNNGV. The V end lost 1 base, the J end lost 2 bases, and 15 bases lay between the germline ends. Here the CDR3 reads CASSLGPGKGTYEQYF. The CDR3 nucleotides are TGTGCCAGCAGCTTAGGCCCAGGGAAGGGGACCTACGAGCAGTACTTC.

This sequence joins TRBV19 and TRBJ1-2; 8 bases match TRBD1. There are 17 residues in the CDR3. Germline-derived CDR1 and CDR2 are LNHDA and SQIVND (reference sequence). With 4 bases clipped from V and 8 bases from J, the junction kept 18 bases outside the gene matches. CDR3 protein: CASSRLPQGALPIGYTF. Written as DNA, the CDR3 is TGTGCCAGTAGTAGGCTACCTCAGGGGGCGCTCCCAATCGGCTACACCTTC.

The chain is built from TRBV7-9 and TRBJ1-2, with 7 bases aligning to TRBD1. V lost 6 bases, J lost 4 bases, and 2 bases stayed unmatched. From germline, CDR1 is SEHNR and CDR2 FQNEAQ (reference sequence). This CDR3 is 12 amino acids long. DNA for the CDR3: TGTGCCAGCAGAGGGACAGCCTATGGCTACACCTTC. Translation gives CASRGTAYGYTF.

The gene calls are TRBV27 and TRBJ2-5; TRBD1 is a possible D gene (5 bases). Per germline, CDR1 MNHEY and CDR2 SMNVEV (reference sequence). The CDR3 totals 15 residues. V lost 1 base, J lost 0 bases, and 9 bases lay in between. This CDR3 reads CASSLFQGYQETQYF. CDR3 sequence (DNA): TGTGCCAGCAGTTTATTCCAGGGCTACCAAGAGACCCAGTACTTC.

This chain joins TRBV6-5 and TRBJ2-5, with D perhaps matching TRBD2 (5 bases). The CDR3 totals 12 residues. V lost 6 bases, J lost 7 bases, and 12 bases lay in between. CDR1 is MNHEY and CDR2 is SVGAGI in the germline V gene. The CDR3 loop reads CASSSGSGTQYF. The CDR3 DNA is TGTGCCAGCAGCTCGGGGAGCGGGACCCAGTACTTC.

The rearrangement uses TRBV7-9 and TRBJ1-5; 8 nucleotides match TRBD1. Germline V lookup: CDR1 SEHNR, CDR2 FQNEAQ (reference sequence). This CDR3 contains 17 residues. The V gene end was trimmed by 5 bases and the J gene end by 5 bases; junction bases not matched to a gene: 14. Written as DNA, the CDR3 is TGTGCCAGCAGCCACTCTATCGACAGGGGTACATATCAGCCCCAGCATTTT. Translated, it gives CASSHSIDRGTYQPQHF.

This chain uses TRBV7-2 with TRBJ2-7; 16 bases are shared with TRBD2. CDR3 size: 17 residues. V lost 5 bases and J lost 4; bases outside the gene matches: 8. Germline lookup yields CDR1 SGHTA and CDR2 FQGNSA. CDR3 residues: CASSHGTSGGAIYEQYF. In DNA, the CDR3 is TGTGCCAGCAGCCATGGGACTAGCGGGGGGGCCATATACGAGCAGTACTTC.

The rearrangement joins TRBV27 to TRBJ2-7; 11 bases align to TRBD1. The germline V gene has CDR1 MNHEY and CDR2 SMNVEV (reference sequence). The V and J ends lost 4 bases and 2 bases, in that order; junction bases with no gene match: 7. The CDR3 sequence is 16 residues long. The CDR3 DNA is TGTGCCAGCAGTTCGGACAGGGGGCGGATCGCCTACGAGCAGTACTTC. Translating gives CASSSDRGRIAYEQYF.

CDR3 nucleotide sequence: TGTGCCACCAGCAGATTGGGAGGTAGCACAGATACGCAGTATTTT. Its translation is CATSRLGGSTDTQYF. This sequence joins TRBV15 and TRBJ2-3; D perhaps matches TRBD2 (6 bases). This CDR3 is built from 15 residues. Germline CDR1 is LNHNV and CDR2 is YYDKDF (reference sequence). The germline V and J ends were trimmed by 2 bases and 0 bases, with 9 bases remaining between them.

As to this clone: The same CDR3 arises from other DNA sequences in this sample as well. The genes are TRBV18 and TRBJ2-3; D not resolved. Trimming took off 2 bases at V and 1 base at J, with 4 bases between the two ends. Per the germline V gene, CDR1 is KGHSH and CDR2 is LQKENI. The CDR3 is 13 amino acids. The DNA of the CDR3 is TGTGCCAGCTCACCAAGAGGCACAGATACGCAGTATTTT. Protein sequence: CASSPRGTDTQYF.

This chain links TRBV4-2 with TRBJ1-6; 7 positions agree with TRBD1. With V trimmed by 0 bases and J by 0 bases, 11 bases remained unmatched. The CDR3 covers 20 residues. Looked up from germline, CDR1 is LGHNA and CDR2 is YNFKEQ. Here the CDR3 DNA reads TGTGCCAGCAGCCAAGAACTCCCCGGGACAGACTACTCCTATAATTCACCCCTCCACTTT. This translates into CASSQELPGTDYSYNSPLHF.

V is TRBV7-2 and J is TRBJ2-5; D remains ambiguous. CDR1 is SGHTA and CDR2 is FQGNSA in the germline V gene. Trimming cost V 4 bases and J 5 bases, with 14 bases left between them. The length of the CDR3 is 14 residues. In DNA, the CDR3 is TGTGCCAGCAGCTCGAGGCCATCAGCCGAGACCCAGTACTTC. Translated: CASSSRPSAETQYF.

The CDR3 protein is CASSLATGGQGNTIYF. The CDR3 DNA reads as TGCGCCAGCAGCTTGGCCACAGGGGGCCAGGGAAACACCATATATTTT. The rearrangement joins TRBV5-1 to TRBJ1-3, with 9 nucleotides matching TRBD1. The germline V gene has CDR1 SGHRS and CDR2 YFSETQ. Germline trimming cut 0 bases from V and 4 bases from J; bases unmatched to any gene: 5. The CDR3 consists of 16 residues. The full variable domain, its missing parts supplied by reference TRBV5-1 and TRBJ1-3, is KAGVTQTPRYLIKTRGQQVTLSCSPISGHRSVSWYQQTPGQGLQFLFEYFSETQRNKGNFPGRFSGRQFSNSRSEMNVSTLELGDSALYLCASSLATGGQGNTIYFGEGSWLTVV.